Each of the 19 T cell receptor beta chains below was sequenced from the same sample in a study of blood T cell repertoires in COVID-19. Repertoires were generated with immunoSEQ multiplex PCR, while TCRdb's copy carries only in-frame clones and drops some. This sample has about 140,000 clones, with 88% found just once. The sequenced sample consisted of peripheral blood. The receptors were gathered from a human donor with COVID-19, enrolled during active disease. The donor label of this sample is uncertain.

As DNA, the CDR3 is TGCGCCAGCAGCCACAGACAGGGATTCCAGCCCCAGCATTTT. Its translation: CASSHRQGFQPQHF. The chain combines TRBV4-1 with TRBJ1-5; 7 positions agree with TRBD1. The germline CDR1 and CDR2 sequences are MGHRA and YSYEKL. The ends lost 3 bases at V and 7 bases at J; junction bases unmatched: 6. CDR3 length equals 14 residues.

The chain uses TRBV7-3 and TRBJ2-5; D remains ambiguous. V shed 2 bases and J shed 0 bases, with 4 bases lying between them. The V gene's germline CDR1 is SGHTA and CDR2 FQGTGA. The CDR3 runs to 13 residues. CDR3: CASSLDYQETQYF. The CDR3 nucleotides are TGTGCCAGCAGCTTAGACTACCAAGAGACCCAGTACTTC.

CDR3 region: CASSLRSGLLAGRNEQFF. Written as DNA, the CDR3 is TGTGCCAGCAGCTTAAGGAGCGGGTTGCTAGCGGGGCGCAATGAGCAGTTCTTC. This rearrangement joins TRBV7-3 to TRBJ2-1; the match to TRBD2 covers 9 bases. This CDR3 is 18 amino acids long. The germline CDR1 and CDR2 sequences are SGHTA and FQGTGA. V lost 1 base, J lost 6 bases, and 13 bases stayed unmatched. The variable domain in full, with the rest retrieved from reference TRBV7-3 and TRBJ2-1, is GAGVSQTPSNKVTEKGKYVELRCDPISGHTALYWYRQSLGQGPEFLIYFQGTGAADDSGLPNDRFFAVRPEGSVSTLKIQRTERGDSAVYLCASSLRSGLLAGRNEQFFGPGTRLTVL.

This chain links TRBV6-2 or TRBV6-3 with TRBJ1-1, with 10 bases aligning to TRBD1. Germline V gene sequence: CDR1 MNHEY, CDR2 SVGEGT. The CDR3 length is 16 residues. Trimming cost V 2 bases and J 1 base; bases outside gene matches: 4. CDR3 residues: CASSYGTGVGNTEAFF. The CDR3 DNA sequence: TGTGCCAGCAGTTACGGGACAGGGGTTGGGAACACTGAAGCTTTCTTT.

The gene calls are TRBV18 and TRBJ1-1; possible D gene TRBD1, 6 bases. The CDR3 is 13 residues long. Germline CDR1 is KGHSH and CDR2 is LQKENI. Trimming took off 5 bases at V and 4 bases at J, with 11 bases between the two ends. The CDR3 DNA sequence: TGTGCCAGCTCATCCGCAGGGGTCACTGAAGCTTTCTTT. Amino acid sequence: CASSSAGVTEAFF.

This clone was counted a single time. V usage is TRBV27 and J usage is TRBJ1-5; D is possibly TRBD1 (6 bases). CDR3 length: 17 residues. In germline, CDR1 is MNHEY, CDR2 SMNVEV (reference sequence). V lost 2 bases and J 0 bases, leaving 14 bases between the germline ends. DNA of the CDR3: TGTGCCAGCAGTTTACCACAGCGGACAGATAGCAATCAGCCCCAGCATTTT. Residues: CASSLPQRTDSNQPQHF.

The genes are TRBV19 and TRBJ1-1, with D hard to call. Trimming pared 1 base from V and 5 bases from J, leaving 8 bases between. This CDR3 is built from 13 residues. The germline V gene has CDR1 LNHDA and CDR2 SQIVND (reference sequence). As DNA, the CDR3 is TGTGCCAGTAGTATAGCCCGTTTTACTGAAGCTTTCTTT. Its translation: CASSIARFTEAFF.

This clone was counted a single time. The chain carries TRBV18 and TRBJ2-4; TRBD1 matches 9 bases. The CDR3 spans 14 residues. The germline CDR1 and CDR2 sequences are KGHSH and LQKENI. J lost 8 bases, V lost 6 bases, and 8 bases had no gene match. The DNA of the CDR3 is TGTGCCAGCTCTTCCGGGACAGGGTGGGACATTCAGTACTTC. It yields the protein CASSSGTGWDIQYF.

The V and J genes are TRBV7-2 and TRBJ2-5, with 7 bases lining up with TRBD1. Germline-derived CDR1 and CDR2 are SGHTA and FQGNSA. The CDR3 runs 14 residues. The V and J ends lost 1 base and 2 bases, in that order; junction bases with no gene match: 1. CDR3 region: CASSLGGQQETQYF. CDR3 coding DNA: TGTGCCAGCAGCTTAGGGGGACAGCAAGAGACCCAGTACTTC.

The chain links TRBV6-6 to TRBJ2-3; TRBD1 matches 10 bases. The V gene's germline CDR1 is MNHNY and CDR2 SVGAGI (reference sequence). CDR3 size: 16 residues. Unmatched junction bases numbered 9, after V lost 6 bases and J lost 3 bases. The CDR3 DNA reads TGTGCCAGCAGCCCGGGACAGGGGAGCTGGACAGATACGCAGTATTTT. Amino acids: CASSPGQGSWTDTQYF.

About this clone: The sample contains more than one DNA sequence encoding this CDR3. V gene TRBV2 combines with J gene TRBJ1-5; unclear D gene. This CDR3 spans 13 amino acids. V gave up 7 bases and J gave up 4 bases, with 11 bases separating them. The germline V gene has CDR1 SNHLY and CDR2 FYNNEI. CDR3 bases: TGTGCCAGCAAAGAGGGTAGAAATCAGCCCCAGCATTTT. As protein: CASKEGRNQPQHF.

This chain links TRBV11-2 with TRBJ1-2, with D uncertain. Germline loops: CDR1 SGHAT, CDR2 FQNNGV. The V end was cut by 5 bases, the J end by 5 bases, with 15 bases between. This CDR3 has 14 residues. The CDR3 spells CASSPGGGEYGYTF. DNA for the CDR3: TGTGCCAGCAGCCCCGGAGGTGGGGAGTATGGCTACACCTTC.

The chain recombines TRBV3-1 (or the pseudogene TRBV3-2) with TRBJ1-6; no clear D. The CDR3 loop spans 15 amino acids. Per germline, CDR1 LGHDT and CDR2 YNNKEL (reference sequence). The V gene lost 4 bases and the J gene lost 6 bases, with 13 bases spanning the gap. In nucleotides, the CDR3 is TGTGCCAGCAGCCGCCGATTTGTAGCTAATTCACCCCTCCACTTT. Its translation: CASSRRFVANSPLHF.

The rearrangement links TRBV9 to TRBJ2-2; perhaps TRBD2 as D (5 bases). With 0 bases removed from V and 1 base from J, the gap between germline ends came to 7 bases. The CDR3 runs 15 residues. Per germline, CDR1 SGDLS and CDR2 YYNGEE. CDR3 region: CASSVAAGNTGELFF. The DNA of the CDR3 is TGTGCCAGCAGCGTAGCGGCGGGGAACACCGGGGAGCTGTTTTTT.

The rearrangement links TRBV29-1 to TRBJ1-1, with TRBD1 as a possible D gene (5 bases). Trimming shortened V by 6 bases and J by 4 bases, and 15 bases separated the two germline ends. Germline V lookup: CDR1 SQVTM, CDR2 ANQGSEA. The CDR3 extends over 13 amino acids. CDR3 coding DNA: TGCAGCGTCCAAGGGGTAGGGTTCACTGAAGCTTTCTTT. Protein product: CSVQGVGFTEAFF. The complete variable domain, with remaining parts taken from reference TRBV29-1 and TRBJ1-1, reads SAVISQKPSRDICQRGTSLTIQCQVDSQVTMMFWYRQQPGQSLTLIATANQGSEATYESGFVIDKFPISRPNLTFSTLTVSNMSPEDSSIYLCSVQGVGFTEAFFGQGTRLTVV.

The chain uses TRBV5-4 and TRBJ1-3; tentative D call: TRBD1 (5 bases). V was cut by 0 bases and J by 4 bases, with 11 bases left in between. Germline V gives CDR1 SGHNT, CDR2 YYREEE (reference sequence). The CDR3 sequence is 15 residues long. CDR3 loop: CASSLGSGVGNTIYF. For the CDR3, the DNA is TGTGCCAGCAGCTTGGGGTCGGGGGTCGGAAACACCATATATTTT.

The rearrangement joins TRBV2 to TRBJ2-1, with D possibly matching TRBD1 (6 bases). Germline V CDR1 and CDR2: SNHLY, FYNNEI. Trimming removed 7 bases at V and 7 bases at J, with 23 bases between. The CDR3 consists of 16 residues. The CDR3, as DNA: TGTGCCAGCATTAAGGACAGCGGCCATGCCGTGAATGAGCAGTTCTTC. Its protein product is CASIKDSGHAVNEQFF.

The table lists this clone with a few counts. This chain links TRBV2 with TRBJ2-2; D is unclear. The CDR3 extends over 13 amino acids. The ends were cut back, 7 bases at V and 6 bases at J, with 12 bases in the middle. CDR1 and CDR2 from the germline V gene are SNHLY and FYNNEI. The CDR3 reads CASTKSVAGELFF. The CDR3 DNA follows: TGTGCCAGCACGAAGAGCGTGGCCGGGGAGCTGTTTTTT.

CDR3 amino acids: CAWRDKEGAGGNTIYF. CDR3 DNA: TGTGCCTGGAGGGACAAAGAGGGGGCCGGTGGAAACACCATATATTTT. The V and J genes are TRBV30 and TRBJ1-3; TRBD1 matches at 7 bases. Germline V lookup: CDR1 GTSNPN, CDR2 SVGIG (reference sequence). CDR3 length: 16 amino acids. The J segment lost 3 bases and the V segment lost 3 bases, leaving 11 bases of the junction unmatched.